The 20 T cell receptor beta chains below were found in one sample sequenced in a study of shared clonotypes between healthy human individuals. Naive CD8 populations comprised CD45RO-negative cells positively selected for CCR7, excluding terminally differentiated effector memory CD45RA+ cells. TCRdb keeps only in-frame clones here, not all; method: immunoSEQ multiplex PCR. The sample records 2 million to 2.5 million clones, over 85% being singletons. The sample taken for sequencing was naive CD8+ T cells sorted from blood. The source is a man younger than 30 in good health.

This chain joins TRBV5-6 and TRBJ2-7; D is perhaps TRBD1 (5 bases). Germline CDR1 SGHDT, CDR2 YYEEEE. Deletions cut 0 bases from V and 3 bases from J, with 16 bases between. The CDR3 totals 16 residues. The DNA for the CDR3 is TGTGCCAGCAGCTTGGCGCAGGGTGGATGGAACTACGAGCAGTACTTC. Protein product: CASSLAQGGWNYEQYF.

This chain links TRBV28 with TRBJ2-3; 15 positions match TRBD2. CDR3 length: 15 amino acids. V lost 6 bases to trimming and J lost 11 bases; unmatched junction nucleotides: 9. Germline V CDR1 and CDR2: MDHEN, SYDVKM. The CDR3, as DNA: TGTGCCAGCAGCGGACCGGGACTAGCGGGGGGCCGGCAGTATTTT. Its translation: CASSGPGLAGGRQYF.

This rearrangement joins TRBV25-1 to TRBJ2-2, with D perhaps TRBD1 (7 bases). V lost 2 bases and J 5 bases, leaving 12 bases between the germline ends. CDR1 and CDR2 from the germline V gene are MGHDK and SYGVNS. This CDR3 is 15 amino acids long. CDR3 loop: CASSEPRGETGELFF. CDR3 nucleotides: TGTGCCAGCAGTGAACCCAGGGGGGAAACCGGGGAGCTGTTTTTT.

The chain joins TRBV13 to TRBJ2-6, with D perhaps TRBD1 or TRBD2 (6 bases each). Trimming cost V 5 bases and J 0 bases, with 14 bases left between them. CDR1 and CDR2 from the germline V gene are PRHDT and FYEKMQ (reference sequence). This CDR3 contains 17 residues. CDR3: CASSARGGTSGANVLTF. The CDR3 coding sequence is TGTGCCAGCAGCGCCAGAGGGGGGACCTCTGGGGCCAACGTCCTGACTTTC.

This chain joins TRBV4-1 and TRBJ1-5; 7 bases fit TRBD1. CDR1 is MGHRA, CDR2 YSYEKL, per germline. This CDR3 comprises 16 residues. The ends lost 0 bases at V and 1 base at J; junction bases unmatched: 3. The CDR3 DNA is TGCGCCAGCAGCCAAGAACCGGGACAGAGCAATCAGCCCCAGCATTTT. Translated: CASSQEPGQSNQPQHF.

The chain carries TRBV6-5 and TRBJ2-7; a possible D gene is TRBD1 (6 bases). The germline CDR1 and CDR2 sequences are MNHEY and SVGAGI. Deletions cut 6 bases from V and 3 bases from J, with 15 bases between. The CDR3 contains 14 residues. The CDR3 protein is CASSKRTALYEQYF. CDR3 in DNA: TGTGCCAGCAGCAAAAGGACAGCCCTCTACGAGCAGTACTTC.

The rearrangement links TRBV7-2 to TRBJ2-7; 10 nucleotides align to TRBD2. J was trimmed by 4 bases and V by 4 bases; bases with no gene match: 7. The CDR3 extends over 15 amino acids. Germline V gives CDR1 SGHTA, CDR2 FQGNSA. CDR3 DNA: TGTGCCAGCAGCTCCGGGACTAGCGTCCCATACGAGCAGTACTTC. Its translation: CASSSGTSVPYEQYF.

This clone was seen just once. This chain joins TRBV30 and TRBJ2-3; 8 nucleotides line up with TRBD2. Trimming cost V 1 base and J 5 bases; bases outside gene matches: 8. The CDR3 covers 15 residues. Germline values: CDR1 GTSNPN, CDR2 SVGIG (reference sequence). CDR3 in DNA: TGTGCCTGGAGTGACCGGGGGGGGTTCAAAGATACGCAGTATTTT. Its protein is CAWSDRGGFKDTQYF.

This clone has a handful of counts. Additional DNA sequences in this sample encode the identical CDR3. Here the CDR3 reads CASSYSQNTGELFF. The CDR3 region has the DNA TGTGCCAGCAGTTACTCGCAGAACACCGGGGAGCTGTTTTTT. V gene TRBV6-5 combines with J gene TRBJ2-2; D is unresolved. CDR1 is MNHEY and CDR2 is SVGAGI in the germline V gene. V lost 0 bases and J 1 base, leaving 3 bases between the germline ends. The CDR3 consists of 14 residues.

Worth noting for this clone: The junction shows a germline mismatch at one end, possibly a read error. The CDR3 region is CAISVADVGLYGQYF. CDR3 DNA sequence: TGTGCCATCAGTGTAGCGGACGTGGGGCTCTACGGGCAGTACTTC. This rearrangement joins TRBV10-3 to TRBJ2-7; possible D gene TRBD2, 6 bases. The germline V gene encodes CDR1 ENHRY and CDR2 SYGVKD. This CDR3 spans 15 amino acids.

The chain is built from TRBV7-2 and TRBJ1-5, with 9 bases aligning to TRBD1. The CDR3 is made up of 13 amino acids. The ends lost 5 bases at V and 7 bases at J; junction bases unmatched: 3. The germline CDR1 and CDR2 sequences are SGHTA and FQGNSA. CDR3 sequence (DNA): TGTGCCAGCAGCCCGACAGGGGGACAGCCCCAGCATTTT. This encodes CASSPTGGQPQHF.

The chain joins TRBV5-6 to TRBJ2-3; 9 bases line up with TRBD2. Trimming removed 4 bases from V and 1 base from J; junction bases left unmatched: 10. CDR1 and CDR2 (germline): SGHDT, YYEEEE. This CDR3 spans 17 amino acids. CDR3 bases: TGTGCCAGCAGCCGGGCGGCGGGAGGGCCCGGCACAGATACGCAGTATTTT. It translates to CASSRAAGGPGTDTQYF.

V is TRBV6-1 and J is TRBJ2-7; D is undetermined. The CDR3 loop spans 13 amino acids. The germline V gene has CDR1 MNHNS and CDR2 SASEGT. V dropped 6 bases and J dropped 3 bases, with 12 bases sitting between them. CDR3 bases: TGTGCCAGCAGCCCTTCCTCCAACTACGAGCAGTACTTC. This sequence encodes CASSPSSNYEQYF.

The V and J genes are TRBV2 and TRBJ2-7; 10 bases are shared with TRBD2. Per germline, CDR1 SNHLY and CDR2 FYNNEI. V lost 0 bases and J lost 5; bases outside the gene matches: 4. The CDR3 extends over 15 amino acids. The DNA of the CDR3 is TGTGCCAGCAGTGAAGCCCCAGCGGGGGGGAACGAGCAGTACTTC. Amino acid sequence: CASSEAPAGGNEQYF.

The J gene is TRBJ2-7, the V gene TRBV7-2; 7 bases agree with TRBD1. There are 15 residues in the CDR3. Trimming took 2 bases from V and 7 from J; bases not matched to a gene: 11. The germline gives CDR1 SGHTA, CDR2 FQGNSA. CDR3 sequence (DNA): TGTGCCAGCAGCTTAAGTCTGGCAGGGGGTTGGGAGCAGTACTTC. This codes for CASSLSLAGGWEQYF. The complete variable domain, with remaining parts taken from reference TRBV7-2 and TRBJ2-7, reads GAGVSQSPSNKVTEKGKDVELRCDPISGHTALYWYRQSLGQGLEFLIYFQGNSAPDKSGLPSDRFSAERTGGSVSTLTIQRTQQEDSAVYLCASSLSLAGGWEQYFGPGTRLTVT.

CDR3 in amino acids: CASSLLNRGQGQETQYF. CDR3 coding DNA: TGTGCCAGCAGCCTTTTAAACCGGGGACAGGGCCAAGAGACCCAGTACTTC. The rearrangement links TRBV7-6 to TRBJ2-5; 9 bases agree with TRBD1. Germline V lookup: CDR1 SGHVS, CDR2 FNYEAQ. V lost 5 bases, J lost 1 base, and 11 bases stayed unmatched. CDR3 length equals 17 residues.

The CDR3 bases are TGTGCCAGCAGCTCCGGACATACCGAGACCCAGTACTTC. Translation gives CASSSGHTETQYF. The chain employs TRBV7-8 and TRBJ2-5, with D perhaps TRBD1 (5 bases). Germline V gene data show CDR1 as SGHVS and CDR2 as FQNEAQ. Trimming pared 4 bases from V and 5 bases from J, leaving 11 bases between. CDR3 length: 13 amino acids.

The chain uses TRBV29-1 and TRBJ2-1; perhaps TRBD2 as D (6 bases). Trimming removed 6 bases from V and 0 bases from J, with 15 bases in between. CDR3 size: 15 residues. Germline assignment: CDR1 SQVTM and CDR2 ANQGSEA. The CDR3 protein is CSVVSSESSYNEQFF. For the CDR3, the DNA is TGCAGCGTCGTCTCTAGCGAGAGCTCCTACAATGAGCAGTTCTTC.

In the case of this clone: The junction departs from germline at one end; a sequencing error may be responsible. The rearrangement links TRBV10-3 to TRBJ2-7; 11 positions match TRBD2. From germline, CDR1 is ENHRY and CDR2 SYGVKD. The CDR3 is 13 amino acids. This CDR3 reads CAISETSGGPSNF. CDR3 DNA sequence: TGTGCCATCAGTGAGACTAGCGGGGGCCCTTCTAATTTC.

V and J are TRBV19 and TRBJ2-7; D remains ambiguous. Germline CDR1 LNHDA, CDR2 SQIVND (reference sequence). The CDR3 has 13 amino acids. Trimming removed 2 bases from V and 0 bases from J, with 5 bases in between. The CDR3 coding sequence is TGTGCCAGTAGTATACGATTCTCCTACGAGCAGTACTTC. This translates into CASSIRFSYEQYF. Full variable domain (remainder filled in from reference TRBV19 and TRBJ2-7): DGGITQSPKYLFRKEGQNVTLSCEQNLNHDAMYWYRQDPGQGLRLIYYSQIVNDFQKGDIAEGYSVSREKKESFPLTVTSAQKNPTAFYLCASSIRFSYEQYFGPGTRLTVT.